The clone carrying this T cell receptor (beta chain) was observed many times. No antigen is known for it. The entry originates in a study of CD8 T cells in ankylosing spondylitis. From germline, CDR1 is SGHRS and CDR2 YFSETQ. The CDR3 is 16 amino acids. The germline V and J ends were trimmed by 0 bases and 0 bases, with 10 bases remaining between them. Study-wide results and limits: Significantly higher representation of disease-linked clones was reported for matched ankylosing spondylitis synovial fluid. A TCR beta motif of about 8 highly homologous variants appeared characteristic of ankylosing spondylitis blood. Earlier authors reported some of these motif variants in reactive arthritis synovial fluid and blood.

Researchers built TCR beta libraries using quantitative 5'-RACE with molecular barcodes. MiXCR, applied by TCRdb to the 5' RACE reads, yields one record per CDR3 protein. The sample consists of roughly 280,000 distinct CDR3 sequences, 15% to 25% of them appearing once. The sequence was obtained from a male donor with ankylosing spondylitis or in good health (not recorded which). Sequences were obtained from blood, either unsorted or a sorted T cell fraction (not recorded which). J is TRBJ1-3 and V is TRBV5-1; tentative D call: TRBD1 (5 bases). Here the CDR3 reads CASSLVGTHSGNTIYF. CDR3 DNA sequence: TGCGCCAGCAGCTTGGTTGGGACTCACTCTGGAAACACCATATATTTT.